The T cell receptor beta chain described here comes from a study of blood T cell repertoires in COVID-19. This CDR3 comprises 16 residues. V dropped 1 base and J dropped 3; count of bases not matched to a gene: 7. Germline CDR1 is SEHNR and CDR2 is FQNEAQ (reference sequence). The method was immunoSEQ multiplex PCR; TCRdb's version includes in-frame clones alone and lacks a portion of them. The sample has 74,000 or so clones, around 90% seen once. The sequence was collected from a human donor in a cohort sampled during active COVID-19. The sample comprised peripheral blood. The chain combines TRBV7-9 with TRBJ1-2; 8 nucleotides align to TRBD1. The CDR3 loop is CASSLGQGAVDYGYTF. The DNA of the CDR3 is TGTGCCAGCAGCTTAGGCCAGGGGGCGGTAGACTATGGCTACACCTTC.